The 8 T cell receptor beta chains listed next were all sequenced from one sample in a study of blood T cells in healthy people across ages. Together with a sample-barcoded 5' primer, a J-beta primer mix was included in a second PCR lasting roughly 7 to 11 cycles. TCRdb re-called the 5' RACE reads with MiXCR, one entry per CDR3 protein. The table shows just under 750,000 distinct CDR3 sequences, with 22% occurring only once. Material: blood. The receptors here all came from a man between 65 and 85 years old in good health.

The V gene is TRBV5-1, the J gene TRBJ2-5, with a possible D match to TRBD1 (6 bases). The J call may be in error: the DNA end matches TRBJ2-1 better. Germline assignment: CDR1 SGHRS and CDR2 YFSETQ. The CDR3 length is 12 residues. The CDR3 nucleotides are TGCGCCAGCAGCAGAGGACAGCGTGAGCAGTTCTTC. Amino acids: CASSRGQREQFF.

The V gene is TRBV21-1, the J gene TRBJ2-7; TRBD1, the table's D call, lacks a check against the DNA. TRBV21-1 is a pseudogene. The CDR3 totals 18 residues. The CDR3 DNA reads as TGTGCCAGCACCGCCCGGTACCAAGAACCCGAAAGCTCCTACGAGCAGTACTTC. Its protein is CASTARYQEPESSYEQYF.

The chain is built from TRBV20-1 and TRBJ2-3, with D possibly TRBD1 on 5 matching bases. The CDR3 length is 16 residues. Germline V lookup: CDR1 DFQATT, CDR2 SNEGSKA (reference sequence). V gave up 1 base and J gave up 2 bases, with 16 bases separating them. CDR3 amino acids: CSARAMQGVNTDTQYF. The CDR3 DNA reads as TGCAGTGCTAGAGCCATGCAGGGCGTCAACACAGATACGCAGTATTTT.

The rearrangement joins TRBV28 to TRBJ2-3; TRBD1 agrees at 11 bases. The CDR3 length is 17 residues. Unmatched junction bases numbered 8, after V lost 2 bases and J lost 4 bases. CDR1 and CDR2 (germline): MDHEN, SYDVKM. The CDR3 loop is CASSLKRAGQGADTQYF. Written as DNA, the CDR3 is TGTGCCAGCAGTTTAAAGCGCGCGGGACAGGGGGCAGATACGCAGTATTTT.

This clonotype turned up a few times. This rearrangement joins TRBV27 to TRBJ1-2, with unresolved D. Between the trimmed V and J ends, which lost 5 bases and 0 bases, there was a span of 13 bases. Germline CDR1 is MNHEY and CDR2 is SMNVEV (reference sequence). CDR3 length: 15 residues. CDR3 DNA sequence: TGTGCCAGCAGTCCCTCCCCAGGACCTAACTATGGCTACACCTTC. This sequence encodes CASSPSPGPNYGYTF.

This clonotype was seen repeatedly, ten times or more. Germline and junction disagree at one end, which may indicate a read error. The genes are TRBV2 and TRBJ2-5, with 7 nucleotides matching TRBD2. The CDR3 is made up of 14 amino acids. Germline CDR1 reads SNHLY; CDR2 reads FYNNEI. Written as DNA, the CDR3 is TGTGCCAGCAGCCCGAGGGACTATCGGGGCTTGTGGGAATTC. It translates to CASSPRDYRGLWEF.

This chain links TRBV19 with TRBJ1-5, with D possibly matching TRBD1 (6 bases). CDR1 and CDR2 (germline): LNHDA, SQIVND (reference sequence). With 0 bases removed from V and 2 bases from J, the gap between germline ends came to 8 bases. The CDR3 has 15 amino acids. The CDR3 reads CASSIESGGNQPQHF. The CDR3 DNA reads TGTGCCAGTAGTATAGAATCAGGGGGCAATCAGCCCCAGCATTTT.

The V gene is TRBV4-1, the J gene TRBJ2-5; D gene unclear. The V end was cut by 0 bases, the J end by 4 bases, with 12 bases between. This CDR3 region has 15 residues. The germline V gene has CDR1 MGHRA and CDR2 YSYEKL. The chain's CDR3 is CASSQDVGSSETQYF. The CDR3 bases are TGCGCCAGCAGCCAAGATGTAGGGTCGTCAGAGACCCAGTACTTC.